The T cell receptor beta chain described here comes from a study of T cell responses to AZD1222 COVID-19 vaccine. General study findings and limits: Most donors were white British and more were female, and clonal diversity was possibly underestimated. Baseline antibody screening turned up just six or seven seropositive AZD1222 recipients. CD4 TCRs linked to vaccination spanned spike, dominating at 160-218 and 743-854.

The protocol was immunoSEQ multiplex PCR, while the TCRdb copy is restricted to in-frame clones and leaves out a portion. Of roughly 130,000 clones in the sample, approximately 94% were seen once. Regarding this clone: Its antigen is as yet unknown.

V dropped 3 bases and J dropped 0; count of bases not matched to a gene: 14. CDR1 and CDR2 (germline): SGDLS, YYNGEE. This CDR3 spans 18 amino acids. V is TRBV9 and J is TRBJ2-7; TRBD2 matches 8 bases. The source material was peripheral blood, sampled on day 0 of AZD1222 vaccination. This TCR was sampled from an adult in good health. In nucleotides, the CDR3 is TGTGCCAGCAGCGGAGATTCGGGGACTAGTGGGGGCTCCTACGAGCAGTACTTC. Its translation is CASSGDSGTSGGSYEQYF. Full variable domain (outside the CDR3, taken from reference TRBV9 and TRBJ2-7): DSGVTQTPKHLITATGQRVTLRCSPRSGDLSVYWYQQSLDQGLQFLIQYYNGEERAKGNILERFSAQQFPDLHSELNLSSLELGDSALYFCASSGDSGTSGGSYEQYFGPGTRLTVT.